The present entry profiles one T cell receptor beta chain with its context. In this sample, this clonotype turned up many times. Its target antigen remains unknown. The junction departs from the called germline gene at one end, perhaps through a read error. The TCR beta CDR3 regions were amplified from the RNA transcripts. The first round of RT-PCR for the TCR CDR3 was performed with the HTBI primer set and the Qiagen OneStep RT-PCR kit. Libraries were constructed in a second round of multiplex PCR, after which size selection and purification were performed. Libraries were sequenced paired-end with 100 bp reads on an Illumina HiSeq2000. Processing in the source paper ran as follows. Raw data were processed with SOAPnuke, discarding reads with adapters, uncalled bases, mean Phred below 15, or no exact constant-primer or identifier match. High-quality paired reads were merged using COPE v1.2.5, and each unique nucleotide sequence was defined as a clonotype. MiTCR v1.1 was used to align clonotypes to the IMGT TRBV, TRBD and TRBJ reference segments. The analysis was restricted to V-J combinations with a frequency above 0.0001, which together covered about 99% of the repertoires. The TCS score was defined as the ratio of F50 (clonal expansion) to E x V (chaos), calculated using BLOSUM62-based TCRdist between CDR3 peptides within each V-J. Welch's t-statistics and random forest reduced around 510 V-J features to 10 to 15, which were used in a naive Bayes classifier (R e1071). Clones were called with MiXCR by TCRdb after fastp trimmed the public reads at Q25, and only in-frame beta chains were retained. Identical CDR3 proteins give one entry, which carries the most common genes and DNA. In this record, the V and J calls reflect TCRdb's handling and not the investigators' own analysis. The sample table lists 240,000 or so distinct CDR3 sequences, about 16% of them with a count of one. The ten largest clones capture around 30% of the sample.

The record originates from a study of T cells in Graves' hyperthyroidism and ophthalmopathy (dated by TCRdb to the late 2010s). Context from the whole study: Peripheral blood was collected at initial diagnosis, before any treatment. TCR V-J signatures able to tell the groups apart were searched for in a discovery cohort of approximately 95 patients, of whom around 43 had Graves' ophthalmopathy and about 55 had stable Graves' hyperthyroidism. An independent validation cohort of about 20 hyperthyroidism patients and 17 patients who later progressed to ophthalmopathy tested prospective prediction of ophthalmopathy. The 100 discovery patients were divided at random into training and test sets in a 7:3 ratio. In about six Graves' hyperthyroidism patients, the study also compared T-cell repertoires from thyroid tissue with T-cell repertoires from blood. After blood sampling, hyperthyroidism patients were treated with methimazole at a starting dose of 30 mg daily, and ophthalmopathy patients were treated with high-dose intravenous methylprednisolone. According to the paper, TCR Vbeta CDR3 sequencing was carried out on approximately 140 peripheral blood samples, which came from fewer than 50 ophthalmopathy, around 75 hyperthyroidism and roughly 17 progressor patients. Broader findings and caveats from the paper: No statistical method was used to fix the sample size in advance, and group allocation was not hidden from the investigators. In validation, the model predicted progression to ophthalmopathy with around 71% sensitivity and 72% to 85% specificity, a median of about 6 months before onset. In cross-validation, a model built on a 13 V-J signature told ophthalmopathy apart from stable hyperthyroidism with 85% to 90% sensitivity and about 81% specificity, and in testing the same model reached 80%/75%. Most expanded thyroid clonotypes (frequency above 0.001) were also detected in blood, suggesting blood repertoires may reflect thyroid immune responses.

The CDR3 covers 14 residues, taking in both the cysteine and the phenylalanine. Only the CDR3 portion is preserved as DNA: 42 bases, with reading frame beginning at the first base. The germline V gene supplies CDR1 ENHRY and CDR2 SYGVKD. In the ophthalmopathy patients, disease was moderately to severely active, with a Clinical Activity Score of 3 or more, a NOSPECS grade of 4 or more, and a duration of less than 3 months. The study excluded patients with uncontrolled infections, other autoimmune diseases, pregnancy or lactation. Diagnoses were established on the basis of clinical symptoms, serum thyroxine and TRAb, thyroid ultrasound, and orbital computed tomography. PBMCs were isolated from about 10 ml of fresh peripheral blood by Ficoll-Paque density gradient centrifugation. Trizol reagent was used to extract total RNA, and RNA quality was then checked on an Agilent 2100 Bioanalyzer.

The rearranged segments are TRBV10-3 and TRBJ1-1, with TRBD1 perhaps the D gene, on 5 matching bases. The TCR comes from a young woman with Graves' ophthalmopathy. Sequencing was carried out using blood. The nucleotide sequence is given as TGTGCCATCAGCCAGGGACGTCTGAAGACTGAAGCTTTCTTT. Translated, it reads CAISQGRLKTEAFF.